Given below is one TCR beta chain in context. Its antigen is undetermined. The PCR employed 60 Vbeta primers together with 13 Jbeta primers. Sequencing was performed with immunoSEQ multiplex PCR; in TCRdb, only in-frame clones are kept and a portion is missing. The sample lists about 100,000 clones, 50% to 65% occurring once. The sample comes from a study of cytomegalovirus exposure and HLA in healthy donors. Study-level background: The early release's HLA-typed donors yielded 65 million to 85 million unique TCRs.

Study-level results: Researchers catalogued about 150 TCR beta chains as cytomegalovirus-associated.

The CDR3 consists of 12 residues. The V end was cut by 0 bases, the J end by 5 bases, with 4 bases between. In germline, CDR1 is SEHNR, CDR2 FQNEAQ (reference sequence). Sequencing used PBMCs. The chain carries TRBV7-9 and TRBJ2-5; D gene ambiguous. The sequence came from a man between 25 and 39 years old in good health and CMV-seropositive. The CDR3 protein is CASSLARETQYF. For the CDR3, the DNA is TGTGCCAGCAGCTTAGCGCGGGAGACCCAGTACTTC.